The 31 T cell receptor beta chains below all came from one sample that was sequenced in a study of graft-versus-host responses after intestinal transplantation. For these receptors, no antigen is known. Sequencing was performed with immunoSEQ multiplex PCR; in TCRdb, only in-frame clones are kept and a portion is missing. The sample has about 94,000 clones; roughly 90% are singletons. The sequencing here drew on unstimulated CD8+ T cells sorted from spleen or lymph node cells, taken before intestinal transplant. The source is a human donor who received an intestinal transplant.

The CDR3 spells CASKTEAGVPYEQYF. For the CDR3, the DNA is TGTGCCAGCAAAACTGAAGCGGGGGTTCCCTACGAGCAGTACTTC. The rearrangement uses TRBV5-8 and TRBJ2-7; 8 bases map to TRBD2. The CDR3 is made up of 15 amino acids. Trimming cost V 6 bases and J 2 bases; bases outside gene matches: 10. Germline CDR1 reads SGHTS; CDR2 reads YDEGEE.

This chain joins TRBV7-2 and TRBJ2-3; 8 bases agree with TRBD2. J lost 0 bases, V lost 6 bases, and 5 bases had no gene match. The CDR3 extends over 15 amino acids. CDR1 SGHTA and CDR2 FQGNSA come from the germline V gene. For the CDR3, the DNA is TGTGCCAGCAGACGTACTAGCGGTAGCACAGATACGCAGTATTTT. This translates into CASRRTSGSTDTQYF.

V gene TRBV28 combines with J gene TRBJ2-7, with TRBD1 as a possible D gene (7 bases). Germline assignment: CDR1 MDHEN and CDR2 SYDVKM. V was pared by 5 bases and J by 5 bases, with 19 bases between. CDR3 size: 15 residues. CDR3 bases: TGTGCCAGCAGTCGCGCCGACAGGGAGCGGGACGAGCAGTACTTC. This sequence encodes CASSRADRERDEQYF.

The chain joins TRBV27 to TRBJ2-2; 9 bases agree with TRBD2. CDR3 length: 12 residues. The trim removed 8 bases at V and 5 bases at J, leaving 0 bases unmatched. Germline assignment: CDR1 MNHEY and CDR2 SMNVEV (reference sequence). CDR3 in DNA: TGTGCCAGCGGACTAGCGACCGGGGAGCTGTTTTTT. It specifies CASGLATGELFF.

V and J are TRBV5-5 and TRBJ1-1; a weak D match, TRBD1 (6 bases). The CDR3 sequence is 12 residues long. The germline V gene has CDR1 SGHKS and CDR2 YYEKEE (reference sequence). Trimming took 4 bases from V and 6 from J, leaving 10 bases between them. The CDR3 DNA follows: TGTGCCAGCAGCCTACAGGGATCTGAAGCTTTCTTT. Protein sequence: CASSLQGSEAFF.

The chain links TRBV7-2 to TRBJ1-5; D may be TRBD1 (6 bases). The CDR3 runs to 16 residues. V lost 2 bases and J 0 bases, leaving 11 bases between the germline ends. Per germline, CDR1 SGHTA and CDR2 FQGNSA. CDR3 DNA sequence: TGTGCCAGCAGCTTAAAGGGAGGGGGTAGCAATCAGCCCCAGCATTTT. This sequence encodes CASSLKGGGSNQPQHF.

This rearrangement joins TRBV6-5 to TRBJ2-7; tentatively, D is TRBD2 (5 bases). CDR1 and CDR2 (germline): MNHEY, SVGAGI. CDR3 length: 14 amino acids. V lost 5 bases and J lost 4, with 15 bases in between. This CDR3 reads CASSLRTTGYEQYF. The CDR3 DNA sequence: TGTGCCAGCAGTCTGCGAACGACGGGATACGAGCAGTACTTC.

This chain uses TRBV11-2 with TRBJ2-7, with 7 positions matching TRBD2. The CDR3 has 12 residues. Germline V gene data show CDR1 as SGHAT and CDR2 as FQNNGV. The V segment lost 5 bases and the J segment 12 bases; nucleotides outside the gene matches: 10. CDR3 sequence reads: CASSRDYVRGYF. CDR3 in DNA: TGTGCCAGCAGCCGGGACTACGTACGTGGGTACTTC.

This rearrangement joins TRBV7-9 to TRBJ2-2, with D hard to call. Germline CDR1 reads SEHNR; CDR2 reads FQNEAQ (reference sequence). With 0 bases removed from V and 2 bases from J, the gap between germline ends came to 4 bases. The CDR3 is 14 residues long. CDR3 loop: CASSLARNTGELFF. The CDR3, as DNA: TGTGCCAGCAGCTTAGCGCGAAACACCGGGGAGCTGTTTTTT.

V and J are TRBV21-1 and TRBJ1-1; TRBD1, the table's D call, was not compared with the DNA. TRBV21-1 is noted as a pseudogene. CDR3 length: 15 residues. As DNA, the CDR3 is TGTGCCAGCAGCCACAAGACAGCAACACACACTGAAGCTTTCTTT. The encoded protein is CASSHKTATHTEAFF.

DNA for the CDR3: TGTGCCTGGAGTACAGGGTCGAACTATGGCTACACCTTC. Translation: CAWSTGSNYGYTF. V gene TRBV30 combines with J gene TRBJ1-2, with TRBD1 as a possible D gene (6 bases). Germline values: CDR1 GTSNPN, CDR2 SVGIG (reference sequence). This CDR3 spans 13 amino acids. V lost 2 bases, J lost 2 bases, and 9 bases lay in between. The variable domain in full, completed from reference TRBV30 and TRBJ1-2, reads SQTIHQWPATLVQPVGSPLSLECTVEGTSNPNLYWYRQAAGRGLQLLFYSVGIGQISSEVPQNLSASRPQDRQFILSSKKLLLSDSGFYLCAWSTGSNYGYTFGSGTRLTVV.

The rearrangement links TRBV27 to TRBJ1-1; 9 nucleotides match TRBD1. This CDR3 contains 13 residues. With 9 bases clipped from V and 6 bases from J, the junction kept 8 bases outside the gene matches. The germline gives CDR1 MNHEY, CDR2 SMNVEV (reference sequence). This chain's CDR3 is CASRQGGSAEAFF. The CDR3 DNA is TGTGCCAGTCGACAGGGGGGTTCAGCTGAAGCTTTCTTT.

The chain has TRBV27 and TRBJ2-7; possibly TRBD2 for D (5 bases). This CDR3 region has 13 residues. The V gene lost 6 bases and the J gene lost 12 bases, with 21 bases spanning the gap. The germline gives CDR1 MNHEY, CDR2 SMNVEV (reference sequence). This CDR3 is CASRVSPISDTYF. CDR3 nucleotides: TGTGCCAGCAGGGTTTCGCCAATTAGCGACACGTACTTC.

The chain is built from TRBV18 and TRBJ2-2, with 7 bases identical to TRBD2. Germline V gene sequence: CDR1 KGHSH, CDR2 LQKENI. The V gene end was trimmed by 3 bases and the J gene end by 3 bases; junction bases not matched to a gene: 1. The CDR3 covers 14 residues. CDR3 DNA sequence: TGTGCCAGCTCACCTCGGGAGGACACCGGGGAGCTGTTTTTT. Its protein product is CASSPREDTGELFF.

CDR3 loop: CASNRDTSYEQYF. DNA for the CDR3: TGTGCCAGCAACCGGGACACAAGCTACGAGCAGTACTTC. The chain couples TRBV28 to TRBJ2-7, with D perhaps matching TRBD1 (6 bases). CDR1 and CDR2 (germline): MDHEN, SYDVKM. The CDR3 spans 13 residues. V was shortened by 7 bases and J by 3 bases, with 13 bases between the two germline ends.

This clone has a handful of counts. The chain joins TRBV30 to TRBJ1-1, with TRBD1 matching 8 bases. The CDR3 runs to 11 residues. Germline-derived CDR1 and CDR2 are GTSNPN and SVGIG (reference sequence). J was trimmed by 8 bases and V by 4 bases; bases with no gene match: 3. CDR3 nucleotide sequence: TGTGCCTGGAACCGGGACAGGGAAGCTTTCTTT. Amino acids: CAWNRDREAFF.

The gene calls are TRBV9 and TRBJ2-3, with 8 nucleotides matching TRBD2. CDR3 length equals 13 residues. V trimming: 4 bases; J trimming: 6 bases; junction bases outside the gene matches: 4. Germline V gives CDR1 SGDLS, CDR2 YYNGEE. CDR3 sequence (DNA): TGTGCCAGCAGCCCCGGGGGGGCGGATACGCAGTATTTT. It is translated as CASSPGGADTQYF. The full variable domain, completed using reference TRBV9 and TRBJ2-3, is DSGVTQTPKHLITATGQRVTLRCSPRSGDLSVYWYQQSLDQGLQFLIQYYNGEERAKGNILERFSAQQFPDLHSELNLSSLELGDSALYFCASSPGGADTQYFGPGTRLTVL.

This sequence joins TRBV2 and TRBJ1-3, with unresolved D. Trimming stripped 3 bases from V and 0 bases from J, with 6 bases between. This CDR3 has 14 residues. From germline, CDR1 is SNHLY and CDR2 FYNNEI. This chain's CDR3 is CASSESISGNTIYF. As DNA, the CDR3 is TGTGCCAGCAGTGAGTCCATCTCTGGAAACACCATATATTTT.

This clone was detected only once. This chain uses TRBV5-1 with TRBJ2-7, with 16 bases that match TRBD2. The CDR3 contains 19 residues. V shed 3 bases, J shed 2 bases, and the junction held 11 bases outside the gene matches. Germline-derived CDR1 and CDR2 are SGHRS and YFSETQ. CDR3 sequence reads: CASSWGTSGRALIPYEQYF. As DNA, the CDR3 is TGCGCCAGCAGCTGGGGGACTAGCGGGAGGGCCCTTATCCCCTACGAGCAGTACTTC.

This chain links TRBV2 with TRBJ2-7; 8 bases are shared with TRBD1. After removal of 7 bases from V and 2 bases from J, the junction contained 4 bases not matched to a gene. This CDR3 is built from 13 residues. Germline CDR1 reads SNHLY; CDR2 reads FYNNEI. This CDR3 is CASTTGAPYEQYF. The CDR3 DNA reads TGTGCCAGCACGACAGGGGCACCCTACGAGCAGTACTTC.

The chain links TRBV4-1 to TRBJ2-1, with TRBD2 matching 10 bases. Unmatched junction bases numbered 6, after V lost 3 bases and J lost 4 bases. In germline, CDR1 is MGHRA, CDR2 YSYEKL. The CDR3 is 16 amino acids. This CDR3 reads CASSQAGTSAYNEQFF. The CDR3 nucleotides are TGCGCCAGCAGCCAGGCCGGGACTAGCGCTTACAATGAGCAGTTCTTC.

The chain uses TRBV27 and TRBJ2-7, with D unclear. This CDR3 region has 13 residues. CDR1 MNHEY and CDR2 SMNVEV come from the germline V gene (reference sequence). V gave up 3 bases and J gave up 0 bases, with 6 bases separating them. This CDR3 is CASSFRSSYEQYF. The DNA for the CDR3 is TGTGCCAGCAGTTTTCGGTCCTCCTACGAGCAGTACTTC.

This clone occurred once. The chain carries TRBV13 and TRBJ1-2; 8 bases map to TRBD1. The ends lost 4 bases at V and 8 bases at J; junction bases unmatched: 6. Germline-derived CDR1 and CDR2 are PRHDT and FYEKMQ (reference sequence). The CDR3 is made up of 13 amino acids. For the CDR3, the DNA is TGTGCCAGCAGCTGGACAGGGACAGTCGGCTACACCTTC. This encodes CASSWTGTVGYTF.

The rearrangement links TRBV29-1 to TRBJ2-7; a weak D match, TRBD1 (6 bases). Germline-derived CDR1 and CDR2 are SQVTM and ANQGSEA. Trimming took 6 bases from V and 2 from J, leaving 20 bases between them. The CDR3 loop spans 15 amino acids. The CDR3 DNA is TGCAGCGTCGAGGTGGGTAGGGACACCCCCTACGAGCAGTACTTC. Protein: CSVEVGRDTPYEQYF.

This clone was counted between two and nine times. The CDR3 loop reads CASSAGTEYSNQPQHF. In nucleotides, the CDR3 is TGTGCCAGCAGTGCCGGGACAGAGTATAGCAATCAGCCCCAGCATTTT. The genes are TRBV6-1 and TRBJ1-5; 7 bases agree with TRBD1. This CDR3 is 16 amino acids long. With V trimmed by 4 bases and J by 0 bases, 6 bases remained unmatched. Germline CDR1 and CDR2: MNHNS and SASEGT.

The V and J genes are TRBV10-1 and TRBJ2-7; D might be TRBD2 (6 bases). The V gene lost 6 bases and the J gene lost 0 bases, with 15 bases spanning the gap. CDR3 size: 15 residues. Germline CDR1 WNHNN, CDR2 SYGVQD (reference sequence). This CDR3 reads CASRTGTSSSYEQYF. The CDR3 DNA reads TGCGCCAGCAGAACCGGGACTTCGAGCTCCTACGAGCAGTACTTC.

This clone was recorded a few times. The chain employs TRBV6-1 and TRBJ2-7; 12 nucleotides match TRBD2. Trimming took 11 bases from V and 2 from J; bases not matched to a gene: 4. Germline assignment: CDR1 MNHNS and CDR2 SASEGT. This CDR3 region has 13 residues. CDR3 in DNA: TGTGCCGTTTCTAGCGGGAGGGCCTACGAGCAGTACTTC. Protein product: CAVSSGRAYEQYF.

V usage is TRBV19 and J usage is TRBJ2-1, with TRBD2 matching 8 bases. The CDR3 loop spans 15 amino acids. Germline trimming cut 3 bases from V and 3 bases from J; bases unmatched to any gene: 4. Germline CDR1 LNHDA, CDR2 SQIVND (reference sequence). The DNA for the CDR3 is TGTGCCAGTAGTATTACGGGGGGGGACTACAATGAGCAGTTCTTC. Its translation: CASSITGGDYNEQFF.

The rearrangement uses TRBV4-1 and TRBJ2-7; 8 nucleotides align to TRBD2. Germline V gene data show CDR1 as MGHRA and CDR2 as YSYEKL. This CDR3 region has 16 residues. J lost 0 bases, V lost 2 bases, and 6 bases had no gene match. The CDR3, as DNA: TGCGCCAGCAGCCAATACGAGCGGGGGTACTCCTACGAGCAGTACTTC. It specifies CASSQYERGYSYEQYF.

The genes are TRBV7-9 and TRBJ2-1; 10 bases map to TRBD1. From germline, CDR1 is SEHNR and CDR2 FQNEAQ (reference sequence). This CDR3 contains 16 residues. V was pared by 2 bases and J by 9 bases, with 10 bases of the junction left unmatched. The CDR3 DNA sequence: TGTGCCAGCAGCTTAAGCCCGGGACAGGGGTACGGTGAGCAGTTCTTC. Translating gives CASSLSPGQGYGEQFF.

This chain uses TRBV27 with TRBJ2-6, with 7 bases matching TRBD2. From germline, CDR1 is MNHEY and CDR2 SMNVEV (reference sequence). J gave up 2 bases and V 3 bases, and 1 base lay outside the gene matches. This CDR3 region has 15 residues. The CDR3 is CASSFGGAGANVLTF. CDR3 nucleotide sequence: TGTGCCAGCAGTTTTGGGGGGGCTGGGGCCAACGTCCTGACTTTC.